This entry is about one T cell receptor (beta chain). Its target is unknown. This sample was included in a study of Tregs in tolerant kidney transplant recipients. The overall study: Related graft donors supplied nonmyeloablative bone marrow transplants, and mixed chimerism was transient. Study outcomes and limitations: Changing PCR primers prevented nucleotide comparison between some patients' samples. Biological reproducibility was not directly addressed in this study.

CD4+CD25+CD127- Tregs, CD4+CD25- non-Tregs, CD4 and CD8 cells were sorted. The V segment lost 3 bases and the J segment 5 bases; nucleotides outside the gene matches: 8. The CDR3 totals 15 residues. CDR1 is LGHNA and CDR2 is YSLEER in the germline V gene. The repertoire was sequenced with immunoSEQ multiplex PCR; TCRdb's copy has only in-frame clones and lacks some. This sample carries roughly 15,000 clones, about four fifths of them seen once, and the ten largest clones take approximately 1.7%. The chain recombines TRBV4-3 with TRBJ2-5, with TRBD2 matching over 8 bases. Sequencing was performed on Tregs from blood, taken before the transplant. This TCR was sampled from a human donor who received a combined kidney and bone marrow transplant. The CDR3 region has the DNA TGCGCCAGCAGCCATGCGGCGGGGGGATCGGAGACCCAGTACTTC. Its translation: CASSHAAGGSETQYF.